The present TCR beta chain was sequenced within a study of shared clonotypes between healthy human individuals. Germline lookup yields CDR1 SGHRS and CDR2 YFSETQ. CDR3 length equals 12 residues. Trimming cost V 0 bases and J 5 bases, with 5 bases left between them. The unsorted samples had around 86 million PBMCs used for genomic DNA. How the authors handled the data: Sequence data from immunoSEQ were junction-only and lacked quality scores; consequently, filtering differed. The protocol was immunoSEQ multiplex PCR, while the TCRdb copy is restricted to in-frame clones and leaves out a portion. The DNA was the basis for D and trimming; V, J and clone size are from that table. The sample includes about 490,000 clones, 78% of them seen just once.

The sequence was collected from a woman aged 40 to 50 in good health. Some clones in this sample may be carry-over from other donors' samples. Sequenced: PBMCs. The gene calls are TRBV5-1 and TRBJ2-5; D call uncertain. CDR3 residues: CASSLDIETQYF. The CDR3 DNA follows: TGCGCCAGCAGCTTGGACATTGAGACCCAGTACTTC.